Listed below are T cell receptor beta chains from one sample, sequenced in a study of blood T cell repertoires in COVID-19. Profiled with immunoSEQ multiplex PCR; TCRdb holds only in-frame clones, not every one. The sample carries around 320,000 clones, over 90% recorded once. Sample: PBMCs or T cells enriched from blood (not recorded which). Every receptor here comes from a woman in her 30s who had been exposed to COVID-19. CDR3s leave out the opening cysteine and the closing phenylalanine or tryptophan. Rows give clone size only sometimes, using once, few, many, or a class for an expanded clone.

V	J	size	CDR3
TRBV9	TRBJ2-1	-	ASSPGGLAGGGEQF
TRBV6-2/TRBV6-3	TRBJ2-7	-	ASTPLGGPSSYEQY
TRBV14	TRBJ1-1	-	ASSQAGQGRTEAF
TRBV7-8	TRBJ2-7	-	ASSLSPGLAGGGYEQY
TRBV6-7	TRBJ2-7	-	ASSYQIDSSYEQY
TRBV6-6	TRBJ2-1	few	ASSYSEAFSEQF
TRBV5-4	TRBJ1-1	-	ASSLGQGGGEAF
TRBV5-4	TRBJ2-5	-	ASSLAPGLAQETQY
TRBV25-1	TRBJ1-1	-	ASSATGRTEAF
TRBV29-1	TRBJ2-7	-	SVLDRHPYEQY
TRBV19	TRBJ1-2	once	TSSIFHQGSYGYT
TRBV7-2	TRBJ2-7	-	ASSPSSGLLYEQY
TRBV7-9	TRBJ1-1	-	ASSLATMNTEAF
TRBV21-1	TRBJ1-1	-	ASSKVEEDRAAF
TRBV11-2	TRBJ1-2	-	ASSSGYRAPYGYT
TRBV12-3/TRBV12-4	TRBJ2-7	-	ASSTPRSYEQY
TRBV5-1	TRBJ2-1	-	ASSLVASGDYNEQF
TRBV9	TRBJ1-1	-	ASNQGYMNTEAF
TRBV5-1	TRBJ1-3	-	ASSSGTVRNTIY
TRBV2	TRBJ1-3	-	ASSGRGGRSGNTIY
TRBV3-1/TRBV3-2	TRBJ2-1	once	ASSHRQGASYNEQF
TRBV4-3	TRBJ2-7	-	ASSQDHSYEQY
TRBV5-1	TRBJ1-1	-	ASSLAGVTEAF
TRBV29-1	TRBJ2-7	-	SAAQWGRNHEQY
TRBV4-2	TRBJ1-1	-	ASSQDLDRSTTEAF
TRBV11-3	TRBJ2-1	once	ASSPGSSYNEQF
TRBV14	TRBJ1-2	-	ASSPGTGTYGYT
TRBV7-7	TRBJ2-3	-	ASSLTSRGTDTQY
TRBV12-5	TRBJ1-1	-	ASGLVILQGVSTEAF
TRBV5-6	TRBJ2-1	-	ASSPGQGVYNEQF
TRBV27	TRBJ1-2	-	ASSQGGGYGYT
TRBV20-1	TRBJ1-2	-	SASLAGNYGYT
TRBV9	TRBJ1-1	-	ASNEGGVNTEAF
TRBV11-2	TRBJ2-2	-	ASSRSGGIYTGELF
TRBV5-1	TRBJ1-6	-	ASSLVVTPNSPLH
TRBV9	TRBJ2-1	-	ASSVVSGGELEQF
TRBV9	TRBJ1-1	-	ASSVVPGYEAF
TRBV5-1	TRBJ2-3	-	ASSVAKRLAGNTDTQY
TRBV6-5	TRBJ1-4	-	ASSTSGLSNEKLF
TRBV14	TRBJ1-2	-	ASSQDLNYGYT
TRBV11-2	TRBJ2-1	-	ASSSSGGVRNEQF
TRBV5-1	TRBJ1-2	-	ASTPGQGNYGYT
TRBV18	TRBJ2-7	-	ASSPVSGDLYEQY
TRBV5-1	TRBJ2-3	-	ASSLGPLAGDTDTQY